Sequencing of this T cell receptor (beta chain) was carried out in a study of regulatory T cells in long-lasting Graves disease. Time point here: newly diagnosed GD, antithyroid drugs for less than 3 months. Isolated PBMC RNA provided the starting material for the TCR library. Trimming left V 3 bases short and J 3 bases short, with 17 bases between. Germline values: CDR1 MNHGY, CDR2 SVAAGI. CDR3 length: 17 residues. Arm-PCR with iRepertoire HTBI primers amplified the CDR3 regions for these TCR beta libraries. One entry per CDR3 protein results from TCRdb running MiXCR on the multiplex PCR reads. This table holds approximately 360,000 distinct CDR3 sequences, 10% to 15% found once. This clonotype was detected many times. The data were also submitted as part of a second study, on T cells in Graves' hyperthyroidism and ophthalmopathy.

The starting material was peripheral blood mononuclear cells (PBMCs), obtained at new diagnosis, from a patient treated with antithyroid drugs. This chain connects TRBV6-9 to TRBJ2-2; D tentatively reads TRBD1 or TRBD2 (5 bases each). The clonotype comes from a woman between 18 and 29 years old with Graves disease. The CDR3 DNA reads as TGTGCCAGCAGTTACAATTTCGGGACGCTTGACACCGGGGAGCTGTTTTTT. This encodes CASSYNFGTLDTGELFF.